Reported below is one T cell receptor (beta chain). A single count supports this clone. No antigen is known for it. No much larger clonotype is one base removed from it; base qualities were not supplied. This record belongs to a study of shared clonotypes between healthy human individuals (dated by TCRdb to the early 2020s). Notes on the research overall: The cohort comprised a couple of women and three men aged 18 to 49 years. Blood TCR repertoires of five healthy adults were deeply sequenced to estimate repertoire size and the extent of clonotype sharing between individuals. For each donor, CD4 naive and CD4 memory were each given three plates, CD8 naive was given two plates, and CD8 memory was given one plate. Leukapheresis yielded between about 0.94 and 8.9 billion PBMCs per donor. Libraries were prepared and TCR repertoires were sequenced by different laboratories using diverse techniques, in order to increase sequencing depth and limit assay-specific biases. What the research found in general, with its limitations: When a few donors were compared, the shared fraction of clonotypes was around 5% for naive CD4, less than 4% for naive CD8, more than 2% for memory CD4, and 0.3% to 0.5% for memory CD8. Clonotypes shared by all four sorted-subset donors showed higher generation probabilities than non-shared clonotypes. Larger estimated clonotype richness was generally found for naive subsets than for memory subsets. Sampling was restricted to blood, and TCR repertoires in tissue are likely to differ from TCR repertoires in blood. Pairwise subsampling led to the expectation that sequencing depth would affect the degree of clonotype sharing among donors. Because the study included only a small number of donors, the genetic and exposure-history diversity represented was limited. Incomplete sequencing was indicated by rarefaction of sorted-subset datasets, despite the large sequencing depth.

Using the deep immunoSEQ assay, multiplex PCR amplified TCR CDR3 regions from genomic DNA. For each cell subset, the extracted genomic DNA was distributed evenly across all wells of several immunoSEQ 96-well plates, and each plate served as one replicate. For sorted subsets, approximately 200 ng of genomic DNA, equivalent to some 30,000 T cell genomes, went into each replicate PCR. Purified libraries were measured with a Qubit 3.0 fluorometer, size-checked on a Bioanalyzer 2100, and measured again with the KAPA Library Quantification kit. Every immunoSEQ 96-well plate was sequenced on a dedicated single-read 150-cycle Illumina NextSeq 550 flow cell. Per the original workflow: Because only junctional sequences without quality scores were contained in the immunoSEQ output, filtering matching that applied to full-length reads could not be performed. To assign V/J genes and CDR3, sequences were annotated using PyIR, a Python wrapper for IgBLAST v1.9, with IMGT germline references. Reads were removed for weak V/J assignments (E-value above 1e-6), missing CDR3, stop codons, out-of-frame junctions, or ambiguous translated residues. V3J clonotypes were defined as sequences sharing an identical inferred V gene, J gene, and CDR3 amino acid sequence. The percentage overlap between two repertoires was calculated by dividing the number of shared unique clonotypes by the size of the smaller repertoire. Three approaches were used to assess repertoire richness: RTK rarefaction, the Chao1 estimator, and Recon v2.1 estimates of unobserved clonotypes. Generation probabilities for all TCRbeta clonotypes obtained by the gDNA method from a handful of donors were computed using OLGA. In its TCRdb copy, this immuneACCESS table keeps in-frame sequences only and misses some clones. Where compared with another copy, unresolved V genes explain less than half of these, and the others have no known cause. That table furnishes V, J and clone size, whereas the DNA furnished D and trimming. This sample comprises about 2.3 million clones, just over 90% of them detected only once. The ten largest clones represent 0.39% of the sample.

Healthy HIV-negative adults with no recently reported acute infections or vaccinations were included as donors. All donors were Caucasian adults living in Nashville, Tennessee, USA. CD4+ T cells were enriched by magnetic negative selection; naive cells were then positively selected on CD45RA, and the negative fraction formed the memory subset. Blood was obtained by leukapheresis, after which PBMCs were separated by Ficoll-Histopaque density gradient centrifugation and cryopreserved in liquid nitrogen vapor phase. Analytical flow cytometry was used to check the purity and quantity of each magnetically sorted T cell population. Genomic DNA was isolated from every sorted fraction and measured by UV absorbance on a Nanodrop 2000c. CDR3 length: 17 amino acids, cysteine to phenylalanine. The sequence is cut down to CDR3 DNA, 51 bases in frame from base 1. From a lookup of the germline V gene, CDR1 and CDR2 are MGHRA and YSYEKL. The trim is 0 bases for V and 7 bases for J, with a gap of 16 bases between the germline ends.

The V and J genes are TRBV4-1 and TRBJ1-6, and the D gene may be TRBD1, 5 bases matching. This sequence was found in a man between 18 and 29 years old in good health. Some clones in this sample may be carry-over from other donors' samples. The source material was naive CD4+ T cells from PBMCs. In the paper's terms, the cell subset or site label means: CD45RA+ positively selected. The bases are TGCGCCAGCAGCCAAGATCCGGAGCGGGGGTGGAATTCACCCCTCCACTTT. This yields the protein CASSQDPERGWNSPLHF.